This TCR beta chain was sequenced for a study of radiation and T cells in renal cell carcinoma. General study findings and limits: Top tumor clonotypes rose in blood 2 weeks post-radiation, then contracted.

The repertoire was sequenced with immunoSEQ multiplex PCR; TCRdb's copy has only in-frame clones and lacks some. The sample carries 150,000 or so clones, about 87% recorded once. This clone was observed a handful of times. As yet, its antigen is unknown. The germline gives CDR1 MDHEN, CDR2 SYDVKM. V gave up 4 bases and J gave up 2 bases, with 5 bases separating them. The CDR3 runs 12 residues. This sample's time point: baseline pretreatment blood. The sample's treatment: 15 Gy SBRT to primary tumor, nephrectomy 4 weeks later. Radiation-treated patients gave blood at baseline, week 2 and week 4. Sequenced here: blood, sampled from a patient whose treatment included radiotherapy and nephrectomy. The receptor comes from a woman between 65 and 79 years old with renal cell carcinoma. V and J are TRBV28 and TRBJ1-2; the D gene is possibly TRBD1 (5 bases). CDR3 DNA: TGTGCCAGCAGTTCAGGGAACTATGGCTACACCTTC. Amino acids: CASSSGNYGYTF.